The 21 T cell receptor beta chains below come from one sample, sequenced in a study of cytomegalovirus exposure and HLA in healthy donors. Libraries were prepared by immunoSEQ multiplex PCR; TCRdb keeps only in-frame clonotypes and omits some of them. The table shows 150,000 to 200,000 clones, with about 90% occurring only once. Sequencing was carried out using PBMCs. The receptors derive from a woman between 18 and 30 years old in good health and CMV-seropositive.

This chain connects TRBV7-3 to TRBJ2-5; D uncertain. The germline CDR1 and CDR2 sequences are SGHTA and FQGTGA. Trimming took 2 bases from V and 5 from J, leaving 6 bases between them. CDR3 size: 12 residues. The CDR3 nucleotides are TGTGCCAGCAGCTTACTGGGCGAGACCCAGTACTTC. This sequence encodes CASSLLGETQYF.

The chain is built from TRBV18 and TRBJ1-2; 10 nucleotides line up with TRBD1. The CDR3 runs 17 residues. CDR1 KGHSH and CDR2 LQKENI come from the germline V gene. Trimming took 5 bases from V and 2 from J; bases not matched to a gene: 11. The CDR3 is CASSATMTGGANYGYTF. The CDR3 nucleotides are TGTGCCAGCTCAGCTACTATGACAGGGGGCGCAAACTATGGCTACACCTTC.

This clone was recorded only once. The genes are TRBV5-4 and TRBJ2-7; D gene ambiguous. The CDR3 is 14 amino acids. Trimming shortened V by 2 bases and J by 0 bases, and 9 bases separated the two germline ends. CDR1 SGHNT and CDR2 YYREEE come from the germline V gene (reference sequence). The CDR3: CASSFGGSSYEQYF. In DNA form, the CDR3 reads TGTGCCAGCAGCTTTGGCGGCAGCTCCTACGAGCAGTACTTC.

This chain uses TRBV7-8 with TRBJ2-2, with TRBD2 matching over 7 bases. J lost 4 bases, V lost 5 bases, and 7 bases had no gene match. There are 15 residues in the CDR3. CDR1 SGHVS and CDR2 FQNEAQ come from the germline V gene. This CDR3 is CASSGRTSLTGELFF. For the CDR3, the DNA is TGTGCCAGCAGCGGAAGGACTAGTCTCACCGGGGAGCTGTTTTTT.

This chain joins TRBV6-6 and TRBJ2-3; D is unresolved. The V gene lost 2 bases and the J gene lost 5 bases, with 5 bases spanning the gap. There are 12 residues in the CDR3. Per germline, CDR1 MNHNY and CDR2 SVGAGI (reference sequence). Here the CDR3 DNA reads TGTGCCAGCAGTTACCTCGGAGATACGCAGTATTTT. Translated: CASSYLGDTQYF.

The chain links TRBV9 to TRBJ1-1; 7 bases line up with TRBD1. The germline CDR1 and CDR2 sequences are SGDLS and YYNGEE. This CDR3 has 15 amino acids. V trimming: 4 bases; J trimming: 5 bases; junction bases outside the gene matches: 11. CDR3 amino acids: CASSQETGPRTEAFF. CDR3 sequence (DNA): TGTGCCAGCAGCCAAGAGACAGGGCCGAGGACTGAAGCTTTCTTT.

The sample holds one count of this clone. The chain links TRBV5-1 to TRBJ2-5; 9 bases agree with TRBD2. Trimming took 4 bases from V and 3 from J; bases not matched to a gene: 7. This CDR3 comprises 15 residues. Germline assignment: CDR1 SGHRS and CDR2 YFSETQ. CDR3 in amino acids: CASSPGVAGEETQYF. The CDR3 DNA sequence: TGCGCCAGCAGCCCCGGAGTAGCGGGGGAAGAGACCCAGTACTTC.

V is TRBV7-9 and J is TRBJ2-7; tentative D call: TRBD1 (6 bases). Germline loops: CDR1 SEHNR, CDR2 FQNEAQ (reference sequence). This CDR3 spans 14 amino acids. Trimming took off 1 base at V and 3 bases at J, with 10 bases between the two ends. The CDR3 bases are TGTGCCAGCAGCTTAGAACAGGGAGTCTACGAGCAGTACTTC. Translation gives CASSLEQGVYEQYF.

V usage is TRBV28 and J usage is TRBJ2-2; D unclear. V was trimmed by 8 bases and J by 1 base, leaving 8 bases between them. The CDR3 totals 13 residues. Germline V gene data show CDR1 as MDHEN and CDR2 as SYDVKM. The CDR3 DNA reads as TGTGCCAGCGTCCAGCGGAACACCGGGGAGCTGTTTTTT. Its translation is CASVQRNTGELFF.

The V call is TRBV18, the J call TRBJ1-1; possibly TRBD1 for D (5 bases). The germline V gene encodes CDR1 KGHSH and CDR2 LQKENI. Deletions cut 2 bases from V and 1 base from J, with 8 bases between. This CDR3 comprises 14 residues. DNA for the CDR3: TGTGCCAGCTCACCAGGCAGGGCGAACACTGAAGCTTTCTTT. It translates to CASSPGRANTEAFF.

This rearrangement joins TRBV10-1 to TRBJ2-7, with TRBD2 matching 9 bases. This CDR3 region has 15 residues. The germline V gene encodes CDR1 WNHNN and CDR2 SYGVQD (reference sequence). V gave up 2 bases and J gave up 3 bases; unmatched junction bases: 5. The CDR3, as DNA: TGCGCCAGCAGTGAGGGCGGGAGGGCCGTCTACGAGCAGTACTTC. Its translation: CASSEGGRAVYEQYF.

The chain links TRBV5-1 to TRBJ2-3; possible D gene TRBD1, 5 bases. The CDR3 totals 14 residues. Germline CDR1 is SGHRS and CDR2 is YFSETQ. Trimming cost V 6 bases and J 1 base, with 12 bases left between them. CDR3 in DNA: TGCGCCAGCAAAGGGGAAGGGGGCACAGATACGCAGTATTTT. Translation gives CASKGEGGTDTQYF.

CDR3: CASSIDSLNTEAFF. Here the CDR3 DNA reads TGTGCCAGTAGTATCGACAGCCTGAACACTGAAGCTTTCTTT. The V gene is TRBV19, the J gene TRBJ1-1; D may be TRBD1 (5 bases). V was clipped by 3 bases and J by 0 bases, with 8 bases between them. The CDR3 is 14 amino acids. From germline, CDR1 is LNHDA and CDR2 SQIVND (reference sequence).

This sequence joins TRBV18 and TRBJ2-1; 11 positions agree with TRBD1. The V and J ends lost 4 bases and 2 bases, in that order; junction bases with no gene match: 4. The CDR3 is made up of 16 amino acids. The germline gives CDR1 KGHSH, CDR2 LQKENI. CDR3 sequence reads: CASSRPGQGAYNEQFF. For the CDR3, the DNA is TGTGCCAGCTCACGCCCGGGACAGGGGGCCTACAATGAGCAGTTCTTC.

This chain joins TRBV13 and TRBJ2-7; D is uncertain. The germline V and J ends were trimmed by 4 bases and 0 bases, with 4 bases remaining between them. The CDR3 covers 12 residues. Germline assignment: CDR1 PRHDT and CDR2 FYEKMQ (reference sequence). The CDR3 DNA reads TGTGCCAGCAGCTCCCTCTCCTACGAGCAGTACTTC. Translation: CASSSLSYEQYF.

This chain links TRBV19 with TRBJ1-1; TRBD1 is a possible D gene (5 bases). The V and J ends lost 9 bases and 6 bases respectively, with 17 bases between them. This CDR3 comprises 13 residues. Germline V gene data show CDR1 as LNHDA and CDR2 as SQIVND (reference sequence). The CDR3 DNA follows: TGTGCCAGCTTAGGGGTCGGTTTAGCTGAAGCTTTCTTT. Protein product: CASLGVGLAEAFF.

This chain joins TRBV9 and TRBJ2-1, with 10 positions matching TRBD2. The CDR3 totals 18 residues. V dropped 2 bases and J dropped 1; count of bases not matched to a gene: 9. Germline assignment: CDR1 SGDLS and CDR2 YYNGEE. For the CDR3, the DNA is TGTGCCAGCAGCGTCAGAATTCTAGCGGGAGTGTCCTACAATGAGCAGTTCTTC. Translating it yields CASSVRILAGVSYNEQFF.

The chain is built from TRBV19 and TRBJ2-7, with D possibly TRBD2 on 6 matching bases. The CDR3 is 16 amino acids. Germline V gene data show CDR1 as LNHDA and CDR2 as SQIVND (reference sequence). Deletions cut 1 base from V and 0 bases from J, with 13 bases between. CDR3 DNA: TGTGCCAGTAGTATAGGGGTGGTAGCGGCCTCCTACGAGCAGTACTTC. Translation gives CASSIGVVAASYEQYF.

This chain connects TRBV5-6 to TRBJ2-2; possibly TRBD1 for D (6 bases). Germline V gene data show CDR1 as SGHDT and CDR2 as YYEEEE. CDR3 size: 15 residues. V was trimmed by 4 bases and J by 6 bases, leaving 16 bases between them. The DNA for the CDR3 is TGTGCCAGCAGCCGCAGTGGTGGGGGCTCCGGGGAGCTGTTTTTT. Translating it yields CASSRSGGGSGELFF.

This clone occurred a few times. The genes are TRBV10-2 and TRBJ2-1, with 7 bases lining up with TRBD2. J gave up 4 bases and V 2 bases, and 5 bases lay outside the gene matches. This CDR3 comprises 15 residues. Germline V CDR1 and CDR2: WSHSY, SAAADI. CDR3 in amino acids: CASSEPGLLYNEQFF. As DNA, the CDR3 is TGCGCCAGCAGTGAGCCGGGACTACTTTACAATGAGCAGTTCTTC.

The rearrangement links TRBV12-5 to TRBJ2-1; D may be TRBD1 (6 bases). The V end was cut by 0 bases, the J end by 4 bases, with 10 bases between. CDR1 and CDR2 (germline): LGHNT, FRNRAP. This CDR3 spans 15 amino acids. CDR3 sequence (DNA): TGTGCTAGTGGTTTGGTTCCAGACAGGTACAATGAGCAGTTCTTC. This encodes CASGLVPDRYNEQFF.